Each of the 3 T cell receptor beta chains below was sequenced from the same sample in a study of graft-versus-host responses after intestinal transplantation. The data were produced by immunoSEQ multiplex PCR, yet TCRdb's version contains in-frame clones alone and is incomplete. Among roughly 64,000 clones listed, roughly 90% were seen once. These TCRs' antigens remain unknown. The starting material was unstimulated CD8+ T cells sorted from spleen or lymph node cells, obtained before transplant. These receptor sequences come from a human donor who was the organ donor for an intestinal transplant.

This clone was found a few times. The CDR3 loop is CASSWDSHNEQFF. In nucleotides, the CDR3 is TGTGCCAGCAGCTGGGACAGCCACAATGAGCAGTTCTTC. The chain carries TRBV6-1 and TRBJ2-1; 7 bases are shared with TRBD1. There are 13 residues in the CDR3. Germline V gene lookup returns CDR1 MNHNS and CDR2 SASEGT. With 6 bases clipped from V and 5 bases from J, the junction kept 4 bases outside the gene matches.

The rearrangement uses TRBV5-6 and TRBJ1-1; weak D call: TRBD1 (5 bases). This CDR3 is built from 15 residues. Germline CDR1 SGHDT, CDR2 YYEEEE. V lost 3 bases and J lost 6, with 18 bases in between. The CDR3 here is CASSSPGTLSSEAFF. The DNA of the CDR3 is TGTGCCAGCAGCTCCCCCGGGACTCTCTCGTCTGAAGCTTTCTTT.

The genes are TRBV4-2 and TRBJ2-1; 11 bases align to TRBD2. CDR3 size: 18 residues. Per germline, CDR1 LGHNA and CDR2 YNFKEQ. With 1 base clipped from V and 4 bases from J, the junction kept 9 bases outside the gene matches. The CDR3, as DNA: TGTGCCAGCAGCCAAGGATTACTAGCGGGAGATATGTACAATGAGCAGTTCTTC. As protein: CASSQGLLAGDMYNEQFF.